This TCR beta chain was recorded in a study of kidney transplant recipient with SARS-CoV-2 infection (dated by TCRdb to the early 2020s). This clonotype appeared many times. What antigen it recognizes has not been identified. The sample holds no much larger clone one base away, and base qualities are not on file. The CDR3, cysteine through phenylalanine, is 14 amino acids long. Only CDR3 DNA is held: 42 bases, read in frame from base 1. Unmatched junction bases come to 4, with V trimmed by 0 bases and J by 6 bases. The germline V gene sets CDR1 to SGHRS and CDR2 to YFSETQ. The time point label corresponds to: pre-pandemic baseline sample and day 111 after first positive SARS-CoV-2 test. TCRdb shows the sequencer as Illumina MiSeq. Profiling of the peripheral T cell repertoire targeted human TCRbeta genes. The authors' pipeline ran thus. Beta-binomial modelling was applied to test for differential clonotype abundance so that variability over time was accounted for. Expanded clonotypes were screened against the ImmuneCODE reference database of SARS-CoV-2-associated TCRs and were mapped to viral genome regions. Further repertoire analyses covered TRBV gene usage, CDR3 length, CDR3 amino acid overlap between time points, clonotype abundance distributions and Jaccard similarity. The public reads were quality trimmed at Q25 with fastp and then assembled into clones with MiXCR by TCRdb, keeping productive beta chains. Each CDR3 protein appears once, grouped with its most common genes and DNA. The V and J calls here are based on TCRdb, not the publication. The sample contains under 250,000 distinct CDR3 sequences, 29% of them found a single time. The top ten hold around 6.8% of the sample.

The receptor comes from a male patient aged 30 to 39 who had COVID-19 and was a kidney transplant recipient. In patients who had a transplant, some T cells may come from the graft donor. Material: a blood sample, obtained at baseline and between days 110 and 120 from a kidney transplant recipient. The chain is assembled from TRBV5-1 and TRBJ2-7, with 9 bases matching TRBD1. The nucleotides are TGCGCCAGCAGCTTGGGGACAGGGGTGGGCGAGCAGTACTTC. Translation gives CASSLGTGVGEQYF.